This T cell receptor (beta chain) originates from a study of patients and donors after allogeneic stem cell transplantation. This CDR3 is built from 18 residues. CDR1 is LGHDT and CDR2 is YNNKEL in the germline V gene (reference sequence). With 0 bases removed from V and 7 bases from J, the gap between germline ends came to 21 bases. TCRdb re-analysed the RT-PCR reads in MiXCR, keeping a single row per CDR3 protein. The sample carries about 200,000 distinct CDR3 sequences, less than 50% recorded once. The chain employs TRBV3-1 and TRBJ2-2, with TRBD2 as a possible D gene (5 bases). Sequenced material: blood, either unsorted or a sorted T cell fraction (not recorded which). This receptor was taken from a human donor who was either an allogeneic HSCT recipient or a stem cell or donor lymphocyte infusion donor (not recorded which). It is not recorded whose cells these are; they may come from a transplant donor. CDR3 residues: CASSQDRGWEILGGELFF. For the CDR3, the DNA is TGTGCCAGCAGCCAAGATCGGGGTTGGGAGATACTGGGCGGGGAGCTGTTTTTT. Full variable domain (missing parts from reference TRBV3-1 and TRBJ2-2): DTAVSQTPKYLVTQMGNDKSIKCEQNLGHDTMYWYKQDSKKFLKIMFSYNNKELIINETVPNRFSPKSPDKAHLNLHINSLELGDSAVYFCASSQDRGWEILGGELFFGEGSRLTVL.